The sequence of this TCR beta chain was determined in a study of blood T cell repertoires in COVID-19. About the study: Sites in the United States, Italy and Spain provided acute and convalescent COVID-19 samples. The cDNA or gDNA used as material had been derived from T cells, B-cell-depleted T cells, or PBMCs.

Germline CDR1 is LGHDT and CDR2 is YNNKEL (reference sequence). With 4 bases clipped from V and 2 bases from J, the junction kept 4 bases outside the gene matches. The CDR3 loop spans 14 amino acids. How the authors handled the data: Quantification of nucleated cells was approximated via reference gene primer amplification. The protocol was immunoSEQ multiplex PCR, while the TCRdb copy is restricted to in-frame clones and leaves out a portion. The V and J calls and clone size were taken over from that table, and D and trimming were inferred from the DNA. The profile shows 150,000 to 200,000 clones, approximately 83% of them singletons.

The TCR originated in a man between 60 and 75 years old with acute or convalescent COVID-19. Sequenced material: peripheral blood. The chain employs TRBV3-1 (or the pseudogene TRBV3-2) and TRBJ2-7, with 8 bases aligning to TRBD2. CDR3 DNA sequence: TGTGCCAGCAGCCCACTAGCGGCTACCTACGAGCAGTACTTC. It is translated as CASSPLAATYEQYF.